Sequencing of this T cell receptor (beta chain) was carried out in a study of T cell repertoires in cytomegalovirus infection. Study conclusions and caveats: There were carriers of CMV plus the relevant HLA, and cumulative public TCR beta family frequency identified them.

This clonotype was found a few times. Its antigen is unknown. The germline gene is not matched at one end of the junction; a read error may be the cause. This CDR3 is 12 amino acids long. Germline CDR1 and CDR2: MGHRA and YSYEKL. TCRdb passed the reads through MiXCR, listing each CDR3 protein once. This table has roughly 160,000 distinct CDR3 sequences, about 20% appearing once. Specimen: CD8+ T cells from cultured PBMCs, collected from culture after CMV antigen stimulation. V gene TRBV4-1 combines with J gene TRBJ2-1, with no clear D. The clonotype comes from a human donor in good health (CMV status not recorded). Some clones in this sample may be carry-over from other donors' samples. CDR3 bases: TGTGCCAGCAGCCAAGGTGGAAATGAGCAGTTCTTC. Protein product: CASSQGGNEQFF.